This entry features one T cell receptor (beta chain) sequence. Other DNA sequences in the same sample also yield this CDR3. This specimen belongs to a study of blood T cell repertoires in COVID-19. Original analysis: Amplification with reference gene primers provided the estimates of nucleated cell counts. Only in-frame clones appear in the TCRdb table, and some are missing; sequencing was by immunoSEQ multiplex PCR. The D gene and trimming were derived from the DNA, and the V and J assignments and clone size from that table. The top ten hold over 1% of the sample, which has approximately 400,000 clones, about 90% seen once. The CDR3 is made up of 16 amino acids. Germline V lookup: CDR1 SGHRS, CDR2 YFSETQ. V shed 5 bases and J 4 bases; nucleotides not matched to a gene: 9.

The gene calls are TRBV5-1 and TRBJ1-2, with TRBD1 identical over 12 bases. The receptor's source is a man aged 35 to 55 with acute or convalescent COVID-19. Sequenced sample: peripheral blood. The chain's CDR3 is CASSLEGQGAIYGYTF. CDR3 nucleotide sequence: TGCGCCAGCAGTTTAGAGGGACAGGGGGCAATCTATGGCTACACCTTC.